This T cell receptor beta chain was recovered during a study of cytomegalovirus exposure and HLA in healthy donors. V was shortened by 3 bases and J by 4 bases, with 6 bases between the two germline ends. Looked up from germline, CDR1 is ENHRY and CDR2 is SYGVKD. The CDR3 spans 12 residues. The PCR had 60 Vbeta and 13 Jbeta primers. Libraries were prepared by immunoSEQ multiplex PCR; TCRdb keeps only in-frame clonotypes and omits some of them. The sample contains 150,000 to 200,000 clones, 79% of which appear only once. This chain uses TRBV10-3 with TRBJ1-2; tentatively, D is TRBD1 (5 bases). The sample consisted of PBMCs. The sequence derives from a girl under 18 in good health and CMV-seropositive. Here the CDR3 reads CAISDQGYGYTF. The CDR3 DNA sequence: TGTGCCATCAGTGATCAGGGCTATGGCTACACCTTC.